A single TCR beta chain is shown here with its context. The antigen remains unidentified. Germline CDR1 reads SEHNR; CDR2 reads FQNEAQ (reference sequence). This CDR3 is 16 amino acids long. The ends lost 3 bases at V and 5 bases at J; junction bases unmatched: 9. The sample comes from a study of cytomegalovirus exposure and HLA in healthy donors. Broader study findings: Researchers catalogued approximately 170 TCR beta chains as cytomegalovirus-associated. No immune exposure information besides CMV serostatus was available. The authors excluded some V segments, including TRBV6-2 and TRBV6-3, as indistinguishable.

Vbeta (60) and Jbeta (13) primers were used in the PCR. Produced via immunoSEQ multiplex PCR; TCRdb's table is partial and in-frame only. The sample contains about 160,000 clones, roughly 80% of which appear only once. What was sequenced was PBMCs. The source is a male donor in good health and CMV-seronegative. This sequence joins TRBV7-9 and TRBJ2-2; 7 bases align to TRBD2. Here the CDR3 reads CASSLLREYLTGELFF. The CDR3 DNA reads TGTGCCAGCAGCTTGTTGCGGGAGTATTTAACCGGGGAGCTGTTTTTT.